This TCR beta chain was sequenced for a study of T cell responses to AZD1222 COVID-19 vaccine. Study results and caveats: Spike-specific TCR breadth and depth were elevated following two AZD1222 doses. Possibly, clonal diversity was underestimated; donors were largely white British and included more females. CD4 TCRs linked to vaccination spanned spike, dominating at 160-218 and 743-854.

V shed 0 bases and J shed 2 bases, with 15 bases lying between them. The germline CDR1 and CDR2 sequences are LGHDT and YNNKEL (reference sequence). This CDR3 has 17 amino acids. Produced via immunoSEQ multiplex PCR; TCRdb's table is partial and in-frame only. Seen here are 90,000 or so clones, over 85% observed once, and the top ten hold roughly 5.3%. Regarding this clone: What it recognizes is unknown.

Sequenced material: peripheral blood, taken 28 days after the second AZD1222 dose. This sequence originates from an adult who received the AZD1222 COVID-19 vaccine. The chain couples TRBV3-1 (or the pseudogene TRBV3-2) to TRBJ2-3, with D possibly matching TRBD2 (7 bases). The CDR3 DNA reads TGTGCCAGCAGCCAAGAATGGGGGGGCCACTCCACAGATACGCAGTATTTT. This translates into CASSQEWGGHSTDTQYF.